The 17 T cell receptor beta chains reported below all come from one sample, sequenced in a study of T cell changes during pregnancy in multiple sclerosis. The data were produced by immunoSEQ multiplex PCR, yet TCRdb's version contains in-frame clones alone and is incomplete. The sample has about 40,000 clones, roughly 90% seen once. The source material was CD8+ T cells from peripheral blood mononuclear cells, sampled before pregnancy. The receptors originated from a female donor with multiple sclerosis, enrolled in a pregnancy study.

The rearrangement uses TRBV7-9 and TRBJ1-1; the D is unclear. This CDR3 has 13 residues. With 5 bases removed from V and 3 bases from J, the gap between germline ends came to 10 bases. Per germline, CDR1 SEHNR and CDR2 FQNEAQ (reference sequence). The CDR3 DNA reads as TGTGCCAGCAGCCGTCGGTCGGACACTGAAGCTTTCTTT. Translating gives CASSRRSDTEAFF.

The rearrangement uses TRBV7-9 and TRBJ2-7; maybe TRBD2 (5 bases). The CDR3 length is 16 residues. V dropped 5 bases and J dropped 0 bases, with 17 bases sitting between them. CDR1 and CDR2 (germline): SEHNR, FQNEAQ (reference sequence). The CDR3 here is CASSPQSGTPSYEQYF. In DNA, the CDR3 is TGTGCCAGCAGCCCCCAATCGGGAACACCCTCCTACGAGCAGTACTTC.

The chain links TRBV15 to TRBJ2-1; D not resolved. Per germline, CDR1 LNHNV and CDR2 YYDKDF (reference sequence). The V end was cut by 2 bases, the J end by 3 bases, with 11 bases between. The CDR3 runs 15 residues. The CDR3: CATSRSRNHYNEQFF. The CDR3 DNA reads TGTGCCACCAGCAGATCTAGAAATCACTACAATGAGCAGTTCTTC.

This clone was found a few times. The chain combines TRBV27 with TRBJ2-1; 10 bases agree with TRBD2. In germline, CDR1 is MNHEY, CDR2 SMNVEV (reference sequence). With 9 bases clipped from V and 8 bases from J, the junction kept 16 bases outside the gene matches. CDR3 length: 16 amino acids. The CDR3 is CASISSGLAILDEQFF. CDR3 coding DNA: TGTGCCAGTATCTCCTCGGGACTAGCGATATTAGATGAGCAGTTCTTC.

The chain carries TRBV19 and TRBJ2-1; D is ambiguous. CDR1 LNHDA and CDR2 SQIVND come from the germline V gene (reference sequence). V gave up 4 bases and J gave up 4 bases, with 8 bases separating them. The CDR3 sequence is 13 residues long. The DNA for the CDR3 is TGTGCCAGTAGTAAATCCGGGTACAATGAGCAGTTCTTC. Translation gives CASSKSGYNEQFF.

The gene calls are TRBV4-2 and TRBJ2-2; the match to TRBD2 covers 7 bases. Germline CDR1 and CDR2: LGHNA and YNFKEQ. Trimming cost V 4 bases and J 5 bases; bases outside gene matches: 4. This CDR3 is 14 amino acids long. CDR3 protein: CASSPGGGTGELFF. The CDR3 DNA reads TGTGCCAGCAGCCCTGGGGGGGGGACCGGGGAGCTGTTTTTT.

Only a few counts were recorded for this clone. The chain links TRBV19 to TRBJ1-1, with D possibly matching TRBD1 (5 bases). This CDR3 contains 12 residues. The V end was cut by 6 bases, the J end by 4 bases, with 9 bases between. The germline V gene has CDR1 LNHDA and CDR2 SQIVND (reference sequence). In nucleotides, the CDR3 is TGTGCCAGTAGGATCGGGGGCACTGAAGCTTTCTTT. It codes for CASRIGGTEAFF.

The chain couples TRBV5-1 to TRBJ2-7; no clear D. V lost 0 bases, J lost 3 bases, and 7 bases lay in between. Per the germline V gene, CDR1 is SGHRS and CDR2 is YFSETQ. The CDR3 has 13 amino acids. CDR3 loop: CASSLVSGYEQYF. The CDR3 coding sequence is TGCGCCAGCAGCTTGGTGTCCGGCTACGAGCAGTACTTC.

The chain combines TRBV7-9 with TRBJ1-2; D call uncertain. CDR3 length: 13 residues. Trimming left V 5 bases short and J 7 bases short, with 14 bases between. CDR1 is SEHNR, CDR2 FQNEAQ, per germline (reference sequence). The CDR3 spells CASSPPGGLGYTF. CDR3 DNA: TGTGCCAGCAGCCCCCCCGGAGGGCTTGGCTACACCTTC.

This clone was seen only once. The chain couples TRBV7-2 to TRBJ2-1; D ambiguous. The V end lost 2 bases, the J end lost 1 base, and 3 bases lay between the germline ends. This CDR3 contains 13 residues. Germline CDR1 SGHTA, CDR2 FQGNSA. CDR3 protein: CASSLSSYNEQFF. The CDR3 nucleotides read TGTGCCAGCAGCTTATCTTCCTACAATGAGCAGTTCTTC.

This clone was seen only a few times. V is TRBV6-5 and J is TRBJ2-5, with TRBD1 matching 9 bases. After removal of 6 bases from V and 4 bases from J, the junction contained 9 bases not matched to a gene. Germline CDR1 is MNHEY and CDR2 is SVGAGI. CDR3 length equals 15 residues. CDR3 residues: CASSRGTGWSETQYF. The DNA for the CDR3 is TGTGCCAGCAGCAGGGGGACAGGGTGGTCAGAGACCCAGTACTTC.

This chain links TRBV5-6 with TRBJ1-4, with D possibly matching TRBD1 (6 bases). Germline CDR1 is SGHDT and CDR2 is YYEEEE. CDR3 length: 19 residues. V dropped 3 bases and J dropped 0 bases, with 21 bases sitting between them. The CDR3 nucleotides read TGTGCCAGCAGCTCCCAAGGACAGAAAAGTGGGGCAACTAATGAAAAACTGTTTTTT. Its protein product is CASSSQGQKSGATNEKLFF.

The chain employs TRBV5-6 and TRBJ2-2, with 7 bases identical to TRBD1. The trim removed 1 base at V and 3 bases at J, leaving 0 bases unmatched. The germline CDR1 and CDR2 sequences are SGHDT and YYEEEE. This CDR3 is 14 amino acids long. CDR3: CASSLTGDTGELFF. The CDR3 nucleotides are TGTGCCAGCAGCTTGACAGGGGACACCGGGGAGCTGTTTTTT.

The chain has TRBV28 and TRBJ2-1; 10 nucleotides match TRBD2. J was trimmed by 4 bases and V by 7 bases; bases with no gene match: 7. Germline V gene sequence: CDR1 MDHEN, CDR2 SYDVKM. The CDR3 runs 15 residues. The CDR3 sequence: CASTFSGRLYNEQFF. CDR3 coding DNA: TGTGCCAGCACCTTTAGCGGGAGGTTGTACAATGAGCAGTTCTTC. The full variable domain, its missing parts supplied by reference TRBV28 and TRBJ2-1, is DVKVTQSSRYLVKRTGEKVFLECVQDMDHENMFWYRQDPGLGLRLIYFSYDVKMKEKGDIPEGYSVSREKKERFSLILESASTNQTSMYLCASTFSGRLYNEQFFGPGTRLTVL.

The rearrangement uses TRBV5-4 and TRBJ2-1, with D uncertain. This CDR3 contains 14 residues. Germline V CDR1 and CDR2: SGHNT, YYREEE (reference sequence). The V and J ends lost 4 bases and 14 bases respectively, with 22 bases between them. CDR3 in DNA: TGTGCCAGCAGCCAATCACCCACCTGGCCCCCAGAGTTCTTC. Its protein is CASSQSPTWPPEFF. The variable domain in full, completed from reference TRBV5-4 and TRBJ2-1, reads ETGVTQSPTHLIKTRGQQVTLRCSSQSGHNTVSWYQQALGQGPQFIFQYYREEENGRGNFPPRFSGLQFPNYSSELNVNALELDDSALYLCASSQSPTWPPEFFGPGTRLTVL.

V is TRBV15 and J is TRBJ2-2, with a possible D match to TRBD1 (6 bases). Germline CDR1 LNHNV, CDR2 YYDKDF (reference sequence). Deletions cut 1 base from V and 6 bases from J, with 12 bases between. This CDR3 has 15 amino acids. The CDR3 loop is CATSRVQGRPGELFF. CDR3 nucleotides: TGTGCCACCAGCAGAGTCCAGGGGCGCCCCGGGGAGCTGTTTTTT.

This chain joins TRBV7-8 and TRBJ2-1, with TRBD2 identical over 7 bases. The CDR3 has 15 amino acids. Germline-derived CDR1 and CDR2 are SGHVS and FQNEAQ. J gave up 7 bases and V 4 bases, and 10 bases lay outside the gene matches. The CDR3 loop reads CASSSRAGEVNEQFF. Written as DNA, the CDR3 is TGTGCCAGCAGCTCCCGGGCGGGAGAGGTTAATGAGCAGTTCTTC.